The rows below give T cell receptor beta chains drawn from one sample of a study of identical twins. TCRdb recomputed calls from the 5' RACE reads with MiXCR, one row per CDR3 protein. The sample includes approximately 260,000 distinct CDR3 sequences, over 12% of them seen just once. Sequenced input: memory (CD45RO+) T cells sorted from blood. The receptor source for this set is a woman aged 18-29 years in good health. CDR3s include the opening cysteine and the closing phenylalanine or tryptophan. D genes are given only for firm matches. The size field is filled for only some rows; it gives once, few, many or a size class.

j_call v_call d_call clone_size cdr3_nt cdr3_aa
TRBJ1-5 TRBV10-3 NA many TGTGCCATCAGGAGGGACTTAAATCAGCCCCAGCATTTT CAIRRDLNQPQHF
TRBJ2-2 TRBV15 NA NA TGTGCCACCAGCAGGGCCCAGGAGCGAGAAACCGGGGAGCTGTTTTTT CATSRAQERETGELFF
TRBJ2-3 TRBV11-2 NA many TGTGCCAGCAGCCGCCCGGGGGCCAGAGATACGCAGTATTTT CASSRPGARDTQYF
TRBJ2-2 TRBV5-5 NA few TGTGCCAGCAGCTTGTTCATGAACACCGGGGAGCTGTTTTTT CASSLFMNTGELFF
TRBJ2-1 TRBV6-5 NA few TGTGCCAGCAGTTACGAAGGGTTCTCCTACAATGAGCAGTTCTTC CASSYEGFSYNEQFF
TRBJ2-5 TRBV7-3 NA NA TGTGCCAGCAGCCCTCTCGGGGCTTCGGAGACCCAGTACTTC CASSPLGASETQYF
TRBJ2-5 TRBV24-1 TRBD2 NA TGTGCCACCAGTGAAACTAGCGGGAGCGGGGAGACCCAGTACTTC CATSETSGSGETQYF
TRBJ2-1 TRBV5-1 NA few TGCGCCAGCAGCTCGGGGGGCCTTTCCTACAATGAGCAGTTCTTC CASSSGGLSYNEQFF
TRBJ2-7 TRBV10-3 NA many TGTGCCATCAGTGTGGGGGGCTACGAGCAGTACTTC CAISVGGYEQYF
TRBJ1-2 TRBV18 NA many TGTGCCAGCTCTCCAAGGCTCATCGATGGCTACACCTTC CASSPRLIDGYTF
TRBJ2-1 TRBV11-2 NA many TGTGCCAGCAGCTTAGGGAGGGGGACGGCCCACAATGAGCAGTTCTTC CASSLGRGTAHNEQFF
TRBJ2-5 TRBV11-2 TRBD2 NA TGTGCCAGCAGCTTAGGTGGACTAGCGGGAGGGACGGCGGAGACCCAGTACTTC CASSLGGLAGGTAETQYF
TRBJ2-7 TRBV7-9 TRBD1 few TGTGCCAGCAGCACCCGGGACAGACCCTACGAGCAGTACTTC CASSTRDRPYEQYF
TRBJ2-3 TRBV7-8 NA NA TGTGCCAGCAGCTTATTAACTAGTACGGCAGATACGCAGTATTTT CASSLLTSTADTQYF
TRBJ2-7 TRBV20-1 TRBD2 NA TGCAGTGCTACAGCTCGTCGACTAGCGGGGCTCTACGAGCAGTACTTC CSATARRLAGLYEQYF
TRBJ1-1 TRBV10-1 TRBD1 once TGCGCCAGCAGTACCGGGACAGTGGGAACTGAAGCTTTCTTT CASSTGTVGTEAFF
TRBJ1-5 TRBV12-3/TRBV12-4 NA many TGTGCCAGCAGGGGGGAACAGAATCAGCCCCAGCATTTT CASRGEQNQPQHF
TRBJ2-5 TRBV20-1 TRBD2 few TGCAGTGCGGAGAGCGGGGCCACGGTTAGGAAGACCCAGTACTTC CSAESGATVRKTQYF
TRBJ2-7 TRBV27 NA NA TGTGCCAGCATGGGGACCTTCAGCTCCTACGAGCAGTACTTC CASMGTFSSYEQYF
TRBJ1-1 TRBV10-3 NA NA TGTGCCATCAGTGTTTTTCTGGGCGATGAAGCTTTCTTT CAISVFLGDEAFF
TRBJ1-1 TRBV20-1 NA many TGCAGTGCTAGAATGGGGGTCACTGAAGCTTTCTTT CSARMGVTEAFF
TRBJ1-1 TRBV29-1 TRBD1 NA TGCAGCGCCAAAGAGGGACAGCTGAACACTGAAGCTTTCTTT CSAKEGQLNTEAFF
TRBJ1-1 TRBV7-9 NA many TGTGCCAGCAGCTTTCTTGCCAACACTGAAGCTTTCTTT CASSFLANTEAFF
TRBJ2-5 TRBV2 NA NA TGTGCCAGCAGTGAAGCGCTTGCAGTCAGCCAAGAGACCCAGTACTTC CASSEALAVSQETQYF
TRBJ2-7 TRBV9 NA NA TGTGCCAGCAGCGTAGGCCCCCAAGCCTACGAGCAGTACTTC CASSVGPQAYEQYF
TRBJ2-3 TRBV11-2 TRBD2 NA TGTGCCAGCAACGCAATAGCGGGATTCACAGATACGCAGTATTTT CASNAIAGFTDTQYF
TRBJ1-3 TRBV9 NA NA TGTGCCAGCAGCGTAGTCGGGGACACCATATATTTT CASSVVGDTIYF
TRBJ1-4 TRBV2 TRBD1 NA TGTGCCAGCAGTGACCGGGACAGGGACTTCTCCGAAAAACTGTTTTTT CASSDRDRDFSEKLFF
TRBJ2-7 TRBV20-1 NA few TGCAGTGCTAGGAGGGACCGCGGTCTCGGCGAGCAGTACTTC CSARRDRGLGEQYF
TRBJ2-7 TRBV6-1 NA NA TGTGCCAGCAGTGGACACCGGACCTCCTACGAGCAGTACTTC CASSGHRTSYEQYF
TRBJ1-4 TRBV20-1 TRBD1 NA TGCAGTGTCGACGACAGGGGGAAAGAAAAACTGTTTTTT CSVDDRGKEKLFF
TRBJ2-1 TRBV9 NA NA TGTGCCAGCAGCGTTATAGCCGCCGCCAATGAGCAGTTCTTC CASSVIAAANEQFF
TRBJ2-2 TRBV19 NA NA TGTGCCAGTAGACCGGGGGAAGCGAACACCGGGGAGCTGTTTTTT CASRPGEANTGELFF
TRBJ2-7 TRBV29-1 TRBD2 NA TGCAGCGTTGTAAGCGGGGGGGGCTCCTACGAGCAGTACTTC CSVVSGGGSYEQYF